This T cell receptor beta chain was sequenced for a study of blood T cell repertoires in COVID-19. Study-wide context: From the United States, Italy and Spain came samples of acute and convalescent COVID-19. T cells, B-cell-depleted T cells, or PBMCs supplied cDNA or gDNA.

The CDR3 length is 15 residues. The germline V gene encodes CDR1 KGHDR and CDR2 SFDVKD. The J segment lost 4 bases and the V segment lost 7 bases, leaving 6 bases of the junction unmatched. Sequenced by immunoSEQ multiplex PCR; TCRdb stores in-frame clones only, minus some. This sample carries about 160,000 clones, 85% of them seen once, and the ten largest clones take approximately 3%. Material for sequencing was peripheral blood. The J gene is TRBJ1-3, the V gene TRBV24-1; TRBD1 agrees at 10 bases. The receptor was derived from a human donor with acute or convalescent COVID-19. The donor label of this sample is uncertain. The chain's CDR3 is CATSPGQGFGNTIYF. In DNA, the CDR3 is TGTGCCACCAGCCCGGGACAGGGGTTCGGAAACACCATATATTTT.